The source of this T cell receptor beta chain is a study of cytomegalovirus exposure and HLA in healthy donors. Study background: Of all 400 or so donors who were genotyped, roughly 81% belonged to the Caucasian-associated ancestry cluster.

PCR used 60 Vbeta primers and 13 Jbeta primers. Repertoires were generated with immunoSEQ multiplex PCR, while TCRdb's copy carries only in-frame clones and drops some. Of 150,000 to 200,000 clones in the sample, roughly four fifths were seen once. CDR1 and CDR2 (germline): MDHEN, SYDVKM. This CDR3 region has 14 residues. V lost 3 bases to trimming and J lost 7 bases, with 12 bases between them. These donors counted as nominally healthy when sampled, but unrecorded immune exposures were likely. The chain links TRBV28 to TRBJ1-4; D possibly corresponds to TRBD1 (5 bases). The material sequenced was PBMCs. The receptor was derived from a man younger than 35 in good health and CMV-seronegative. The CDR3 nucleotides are TGTGCCAGCAGTTTGGACATTACGGTTGAAAAACTGTTTTTT. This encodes CASSLDITVEKLFF.